The present T cell receptor beta chain was sequenced within a study of PD-1 blockade in classical Hodgkin lymphoma. Produced via immunoSEQ multiplex PCR; TCRdb's table is partial and in-frame only. The table shows just under 20,000 clones, with about four fifths occurring only once. As to time point: newly diagnosed, previously untreated cHL patient sample. The study purified CD4+ T cells from thawed PBMCs using magnetic negative selection. Points from the study as a whole: It was reported that newly diagnosed patients had less baseline TCR diversity than healthy donors.

As concerns this clone: What it recognizes is unknown.

The receptor comes from a human donor with classical Hodgkin lymphoma. Sample: CD4+ T cells from blood.

The CDR3 protein is CASRLDRSNTGELFF. DNA of the CDR3: TGTGCCAGTAGGTTAGACAGGTCGAACACCGGGGAGCTGTTTTTT. The chain couples TRBV19 to TRBJ2-2, with D perhaps matching TRBD1 (6 bases). Trimming took off 6 bases at V and 0 bases at J, with 11 bases between the two ends. This CDR3 comprises 15 residues. Germline values: CDR1 LNHDA, CDR2 SQIVND (reference sequence).